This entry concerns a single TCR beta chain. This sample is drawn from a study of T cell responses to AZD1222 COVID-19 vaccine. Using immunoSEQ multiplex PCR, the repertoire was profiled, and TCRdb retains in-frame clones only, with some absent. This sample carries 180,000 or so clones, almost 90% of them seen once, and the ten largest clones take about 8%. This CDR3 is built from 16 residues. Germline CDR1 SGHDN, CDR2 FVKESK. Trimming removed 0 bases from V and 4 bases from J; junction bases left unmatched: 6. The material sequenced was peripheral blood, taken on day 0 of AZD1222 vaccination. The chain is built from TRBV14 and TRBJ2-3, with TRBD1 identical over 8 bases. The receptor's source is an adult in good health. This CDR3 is CASSQDSGQGSDTQYF. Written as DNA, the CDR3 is TGTGCCAGCAGCCAAGACAGTGGACAGGGTTCAGATACGCAGTATTTT.